Sequencing of this T cell receptor beta chain was carried out in a study of regulatory T cells in long-lasting Graves disease. CDR1 and CDR2 from the germline V gene are LNHDA and SQIVND (reference sequence). The CDR3 sequence is 15 residues long. Trimming cost V 1 base and J 1 base, with 11 bases left between them. In building TCR beta libraries, iRepertoire HTBI primers were used together with Arm-PCR of CDR3 regions. Using its own MiXCR run on the multiplex PCR reads, TCRdb lists one record per CDR3 protein. The profile shows about 430,000 distinct CDR3 sequences, about 21% of them singletons. As to this clonotype: What it binds is not known.

Study-wide results and limits: TRBV28, TRBJ1-2 and TRBJ2-5 were segments that persistent disease favored.

The sample's time point: persistent/refractory GD, antithyroid drugs over 5 years with positive TRAb. RNA isolated from PBMCs was used to make the TCR library. A volume of approximately 8.4 milliliters of peripheral blood was collected in EDTA tubes. The V call is TRBV19, the J call TRBJ2-7; possibly TRBD1 for D (5 bases). The receptor comes from a female donor with Graves disease. Source: peripheral blood mononuclear cells (PBMCs), taken when the disease was refractory, from a patient treated with antithyroid drugs. The CDR3 protein is CASSIAGTGSYEQYF. The CDR3 DNA reads as TGTGCCAGTAGTATAGCCGGTACAGGTTCCTACGAGCAGTACTTC.